The entry below gives a single T cell receptor beta chain sequence along with its context. This specimen belongs to a study of T-cell reconstitution after alpha-beta-depleted transplantation in children. Preparation of the TCRbeta library was carried out with unique molecular identifiers. One entry per CDR3 protein, called by TCRdb with MiXCR from the PCR reads. This sample has 450,000 to 600,000 distinct CDR3 sequences, with around 19% found just once. The material sequenced was PBMCs from the stem cell graft donor, taken from the stem cell graft. The sequence was collected from a human donor who donated a stem cell graft to a child with acute lymphoblastic leukemia.

CDR3 in DNA: TGTGCCAGCAGCCCCTACGGGACTAGCGGCGATACGCAGTATTTT. Translating it yields CASSPYGTSGDTQYF. This rearrangement joins TRBV7-8 to TRBJ2-3, with 11 positions matching TRBD2. The V segment lost 5 bases and the J segment 6 bases; nucleotides outside the gene matches: 7. The CDR3 covers 15 residues. The germline CDR1 and CDR2 sequences are SGHVS and FQNEAQ.